Presented here are 2 T cell receptor beta chains from one specimen sequenced in a study of radiotherapy plus CTLA-4 blockade in lung cancer. Sequencing was performed with immunoSEQ multiplex PCR; in TCRdb, only in-frame clones are kept and a portion is missing. The sample shows some 15,000 clones, about 71% of them seen only once. Sequenced material: peripheral blood, taken from a patient treated with radiotherapy plus ipilimumab. The receptors here all came from a human donor with non-small cell lung cancer whose response to radiotherapy plus ipilimumab could not be evaluated.

The V and J genes are TRBV29-1 and TRBJ2-1; the match to TRBD1 covers 11 bases. Germline values: CDR1 SQVTM, CDR2 ANQGSEA. This CDR3 comprises 14 residues. V trimming: 3 bases; J trimming: 7 bases; junction bases outside the gene matches: 5. CDR3: CSVDGTGGGNEQFF. DNA of the CDR3: TGCAGCGTTGATGGGACAGGGGGAGGGAATGAGCAGTTCTTC.

The chain couples TRBV30 to TRBJ1-2; D not certain. The germline V and J ends were trimmed by 5 bases and 2 bases, with 12 bases remaining between them. The germline gives CDR1 GTSNPN, CDR2 SVGIG (reference sequence). This CDR3 spans 13 amino acids. The CDR3 sequence is CAWRRTGNYGYTF. The CDR3 region has the DNA TGTGCCTGGCGTCGGACGGGAAACTATGGCTACACCTTC.